This T cell receptor (beta chain) emerged from a study of shared clonotypes between healthy human individuals. Looking at the study overall: Three CD4 naive, three CD4 memory, two CD8 naive and one CD8 memory plate were used per donor.

This clone has more than one count but fewer than ten. Its specificity is unknown. The same CDR3 also results from other DNA sequences found in this sample. CDR1 is GTSNPN, CDR2 SVGIG, per germline (reference sequence). This CDR3 comprises 11 residues. V lost 0 bases, J lost 5 bases, and 4 bases lay in between. For every subset, genomic DNA was evenly distributed across several immunoSEQ plates. The assay was immunoSEQ multiplex PCR, and TCRdb's table has in-frame clones only and misses some. Found here are about 1 million clones, 70% to 80% of them singletons; the top ten hold roughly 1.5%. Findings and caveats of the study: Inspection by rarefaction showed sorted-subset sequencing to be incomplete despite large depth.

Sequences were obtained from memory CD4+ T cells sorted from blood. Subset described: CD45RA-negative fraction. This chain links TRBV30 with TRBJ1-1; D gene unclear. This clonotype was obtained from a man aged 18-30 years in good health. The CDR3 reads CAWSVKTEAFF. CDR3 DNA sequence: TGTGCCTGGAGTGTAAAGACTGAAGCTTTCTTT.